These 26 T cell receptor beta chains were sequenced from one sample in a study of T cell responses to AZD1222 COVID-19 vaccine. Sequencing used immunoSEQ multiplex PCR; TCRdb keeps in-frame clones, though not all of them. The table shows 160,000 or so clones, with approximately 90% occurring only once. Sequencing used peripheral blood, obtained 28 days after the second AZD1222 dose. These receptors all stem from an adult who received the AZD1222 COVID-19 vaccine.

CDR3 amino acids: CASSQRLGNGYTF. The CDR3 bases are TGCGCCAGCAGTCAGCGACTTGGGAATGGCTACACCTTC. The V and J genes are TRBV5-1 and TRBJ1-2, with no clear D. Trimming left V 5 bases short and J 6 bases short, with 14 bases between. The CDR3 spans 13 residues. Per the germline V gene, CDR1 is SGHRS and CDR2 is YFSETQ.

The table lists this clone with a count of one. The CDR3: CASSFGTGTYEQYF. DNA for the CDR3: TGCGCCAGCAGCTTCGGGACAGGGACCTACGAGCAGTACTTC. This chain joins TRBV5-1 and TRBJ2-7, with 9 bases lining up with TRBD1. Germline V gives CDR1 SGHRS, CDR2 YFSETQ. Unmatched junction bases numbered 2, after V lost 2 bases and J lost 2 bases. The CDR3 length is 14 residues.

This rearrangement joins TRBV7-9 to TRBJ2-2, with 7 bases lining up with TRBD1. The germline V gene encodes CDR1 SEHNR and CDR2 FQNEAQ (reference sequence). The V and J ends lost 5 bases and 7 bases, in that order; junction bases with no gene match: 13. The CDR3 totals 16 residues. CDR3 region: CASSTSGGEFYGELFF. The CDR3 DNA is TGTGCCAGCAGCACCTCAGGGGGTGAATTTTACGGGGAGCTGTTTTTT.

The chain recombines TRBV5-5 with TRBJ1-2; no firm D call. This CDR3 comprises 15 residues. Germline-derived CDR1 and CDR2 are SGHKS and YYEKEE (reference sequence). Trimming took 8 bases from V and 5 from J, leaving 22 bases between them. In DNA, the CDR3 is TGTGCCAGTCACCCTCAAGGGCGGCGCGGATATGGCTACACCTTC. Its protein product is CASHPQGRRGYGYTF.

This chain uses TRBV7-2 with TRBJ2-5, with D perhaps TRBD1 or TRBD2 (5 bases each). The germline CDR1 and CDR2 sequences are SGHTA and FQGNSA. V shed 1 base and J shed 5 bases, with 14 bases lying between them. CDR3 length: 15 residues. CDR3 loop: CASSLVVGDPETQYF. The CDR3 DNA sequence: TGTGCCAGCAGCTTAGTGGTGGGGGACCCGGAGACCCAGTACTTC.

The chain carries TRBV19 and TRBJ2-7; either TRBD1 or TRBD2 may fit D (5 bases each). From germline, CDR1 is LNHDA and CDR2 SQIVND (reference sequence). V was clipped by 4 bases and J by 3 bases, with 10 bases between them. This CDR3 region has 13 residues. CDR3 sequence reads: CASSTGPGYEQYF. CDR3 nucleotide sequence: TGTGCCAGTAGTACGGGACCGGGCTACGAGCAGTACTTC.

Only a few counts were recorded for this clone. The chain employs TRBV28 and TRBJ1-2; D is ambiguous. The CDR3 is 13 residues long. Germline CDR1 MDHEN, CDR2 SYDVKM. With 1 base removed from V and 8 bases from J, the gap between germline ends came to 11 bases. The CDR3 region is CASSLLNLQGYTF. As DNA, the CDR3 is TGTGCCAGCAGTTTATTGAATCTTCAAGGCTACACCTTC.

The CDR3 nucleotides are TGCGCCAGCAGCTTTGGGCCTCCGGAGAACTCTGGAAACACCATATATTTT. This gives the protein CASSFGPPENSGNTIYF. The genes are TRBV5-1 and TRBJ1-3; D gene ambiguous. The CDR3 spans 17 residues. CDR1 and CDR2 (germline): SGHRS, YFSETQ. V lost 2 bases, J lost 0 bases, and 15 bases lay in between.

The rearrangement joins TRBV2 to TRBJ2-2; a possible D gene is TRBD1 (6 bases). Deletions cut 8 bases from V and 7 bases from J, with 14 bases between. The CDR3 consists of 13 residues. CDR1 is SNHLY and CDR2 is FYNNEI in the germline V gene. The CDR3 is CASLIRGNGELFF. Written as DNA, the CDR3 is TGTGCCAGCTTGATCAGGGGTAACGGGGAGCTGTTTTTT.

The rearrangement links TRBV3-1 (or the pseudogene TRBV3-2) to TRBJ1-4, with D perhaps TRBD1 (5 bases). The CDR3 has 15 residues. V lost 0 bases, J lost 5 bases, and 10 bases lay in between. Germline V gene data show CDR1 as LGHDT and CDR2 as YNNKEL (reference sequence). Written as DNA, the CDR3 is TGTGCCAGCAGCCAAGATGGGGGGGAGAATGAAAAACTGTTTTTT. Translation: CASSQDGGENEKLFF.

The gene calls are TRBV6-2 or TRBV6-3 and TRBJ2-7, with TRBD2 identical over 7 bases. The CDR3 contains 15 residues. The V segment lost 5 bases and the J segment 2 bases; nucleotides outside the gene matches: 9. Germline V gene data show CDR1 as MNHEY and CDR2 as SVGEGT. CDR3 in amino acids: CASSRGGGSPYEQYF. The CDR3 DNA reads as TGTGCCAGCAGTCGGGGCGGGGGATCCCCCTACGAGCAGTACTTC.

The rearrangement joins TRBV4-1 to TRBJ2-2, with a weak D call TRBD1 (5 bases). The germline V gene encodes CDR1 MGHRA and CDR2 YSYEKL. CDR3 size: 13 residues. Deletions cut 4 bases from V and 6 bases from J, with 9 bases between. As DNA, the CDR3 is TGCGCCAGCAGCCCCCCAGGGCCCGGGGAGCTGTTTTTT. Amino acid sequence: CASSPPGPGELFF.

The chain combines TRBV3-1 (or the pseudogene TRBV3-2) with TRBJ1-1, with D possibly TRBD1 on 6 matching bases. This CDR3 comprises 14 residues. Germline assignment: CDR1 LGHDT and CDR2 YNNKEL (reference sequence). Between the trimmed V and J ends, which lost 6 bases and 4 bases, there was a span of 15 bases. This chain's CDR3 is CASSGRGVGTEAFF. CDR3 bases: TGTGCCAGCAGTGGGAGGGGGGTTGGCACTGAAGCTTTCTTT.

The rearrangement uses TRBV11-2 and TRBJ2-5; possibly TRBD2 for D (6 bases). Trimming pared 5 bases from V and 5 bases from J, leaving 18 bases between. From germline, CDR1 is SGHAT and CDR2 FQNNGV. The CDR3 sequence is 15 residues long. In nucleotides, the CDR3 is TGTGCCAGCAGCCGGACCTGGGGGGTCGAGGAGACCCAGTACTTC. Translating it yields CASSRTWGVEETQYF.

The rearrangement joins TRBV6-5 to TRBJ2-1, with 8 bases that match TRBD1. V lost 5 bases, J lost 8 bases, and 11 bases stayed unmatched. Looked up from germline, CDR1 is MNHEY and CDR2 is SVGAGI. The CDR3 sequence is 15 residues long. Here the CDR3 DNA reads TGTGCCAGCAGTCCCGGACAGGGATTTGTCGATGAGCAGTTCTTC. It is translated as CASSPGQGFVDEQFF.

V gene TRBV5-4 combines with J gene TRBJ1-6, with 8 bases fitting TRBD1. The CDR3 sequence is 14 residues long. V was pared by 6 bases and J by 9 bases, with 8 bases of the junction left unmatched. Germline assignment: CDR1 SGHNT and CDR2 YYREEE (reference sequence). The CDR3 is CASTSQGDRSPLHF. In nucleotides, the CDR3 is TGTGCCAGCACCTCACAGGGGGATCGTTCACCCCTCCACTTT. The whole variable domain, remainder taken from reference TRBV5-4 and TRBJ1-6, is ETGVTQSPTHLIKTRGQQVTLRCSSQSGHNTVSWYQQALGQGPQFIFQYYREEENGRGNFPPRFSGLQFPNYSSELNVNALELDDSALYLCASTSQGDRSPLHFGNGTRLTVT.

Here the CDR3 DNA reads TGTGCCAGCTATGGCGGAACCTACGAGCAGTACTTC. Its translation: CASYGGTYEQYF. The chain is built from TRBV2 and TRBJ2-7, with D uncertain. This CDR3 contains 12 residues. V lost 8 bases and J lost 2, with 10 bases in between. From germline, CDR1 is SNHLY and CDR2 FYNNEI.

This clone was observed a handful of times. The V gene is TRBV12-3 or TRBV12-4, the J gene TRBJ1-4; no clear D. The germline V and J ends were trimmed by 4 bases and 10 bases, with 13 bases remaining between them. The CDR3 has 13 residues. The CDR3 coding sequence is TGTGCCAGCAGTTCGGATGGTCGGGGAAAACTGTTTTTT. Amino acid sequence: CASSSDGRGKLFF.

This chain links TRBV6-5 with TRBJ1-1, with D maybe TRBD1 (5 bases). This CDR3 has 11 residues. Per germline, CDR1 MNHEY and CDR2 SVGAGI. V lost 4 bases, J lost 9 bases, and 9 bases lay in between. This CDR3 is CASSFQGQAFF. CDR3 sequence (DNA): TGTGCCAGCAGTTTCCAGGGTCAAGCTTTCTTT.

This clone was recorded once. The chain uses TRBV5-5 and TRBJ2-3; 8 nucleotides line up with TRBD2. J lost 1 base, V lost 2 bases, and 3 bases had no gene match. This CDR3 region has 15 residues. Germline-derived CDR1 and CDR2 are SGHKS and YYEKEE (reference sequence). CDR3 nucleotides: TGTGCCAGCAGCTTTGGAGCGGGGGGCACAGATACGCAGTATTTT. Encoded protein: CASSFGAGGTDTQYF.

CDR3: CASSLGQGIAYEQYF. DNA for the CDR3: TGTGCCAGCAGCTTGGGTCAGGGGATAGCCTACGAGCAGTACTTC. The chain is built from TRBV5-6 and TRBJ2-7, with a weak D call TRBD1 (6 bases). Trimming stripped 0 bases from V and 2 bases from J, with 12 bases between. Germline V gene sequence: CDR1 SGHDT, CDR2 YYEEEE. There are 15 residues in the CDR3.

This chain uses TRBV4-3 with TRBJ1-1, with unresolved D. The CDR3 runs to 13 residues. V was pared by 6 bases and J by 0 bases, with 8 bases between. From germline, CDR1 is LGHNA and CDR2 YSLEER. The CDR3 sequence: CASRREMNTEAFF. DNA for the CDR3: TGCGCCAGCAGGAGGGAAATGAACACTGAAGCTTTCTTT.

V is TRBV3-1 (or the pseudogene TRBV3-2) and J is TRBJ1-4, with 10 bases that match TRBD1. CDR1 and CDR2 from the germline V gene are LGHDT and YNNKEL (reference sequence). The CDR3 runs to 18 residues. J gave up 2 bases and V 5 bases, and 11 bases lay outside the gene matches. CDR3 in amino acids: CASSKRGQGLRTNEKLFF. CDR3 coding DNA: TGTGCCAGCAGCAAAAGGGGACAGGGGTTAAGGACTAATGAAAAACTGTTTTTT.

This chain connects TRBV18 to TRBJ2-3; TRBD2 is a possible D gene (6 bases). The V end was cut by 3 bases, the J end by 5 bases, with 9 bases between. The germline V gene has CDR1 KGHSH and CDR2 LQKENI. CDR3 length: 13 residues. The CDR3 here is CASSPSREDTQYF. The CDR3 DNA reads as TGTGCCAGCTCACCTTCGCGGGAAGATACGCAGTATTTT. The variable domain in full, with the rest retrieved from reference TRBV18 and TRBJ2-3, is NAGVMQNPRHLVRRRGQEARLRCSPMKGHSHVYWYRQLPEEGLKFMVYLQKENIIDESGMPKERFSAEFPKEGPSILRIQQVVRGDSAAYFCASSPSREDTQYFGPGTRLTVL.

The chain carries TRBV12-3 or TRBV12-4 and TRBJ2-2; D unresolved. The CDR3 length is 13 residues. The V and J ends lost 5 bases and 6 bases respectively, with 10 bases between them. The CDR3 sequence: CASSVRWPGELFF. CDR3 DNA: TGTGCCAGCAGTGTCCGTTGGCCCGGGGAGCTGTTTTTT.

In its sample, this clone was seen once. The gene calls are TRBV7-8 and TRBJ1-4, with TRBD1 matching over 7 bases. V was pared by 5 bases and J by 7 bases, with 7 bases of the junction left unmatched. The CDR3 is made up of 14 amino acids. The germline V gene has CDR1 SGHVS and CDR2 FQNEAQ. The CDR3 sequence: CASSPGTEPEKLFF. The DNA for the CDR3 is TGTGCCAGCAGCCCTGGGACAGAACCTGAAAAACTGTTTTTT.